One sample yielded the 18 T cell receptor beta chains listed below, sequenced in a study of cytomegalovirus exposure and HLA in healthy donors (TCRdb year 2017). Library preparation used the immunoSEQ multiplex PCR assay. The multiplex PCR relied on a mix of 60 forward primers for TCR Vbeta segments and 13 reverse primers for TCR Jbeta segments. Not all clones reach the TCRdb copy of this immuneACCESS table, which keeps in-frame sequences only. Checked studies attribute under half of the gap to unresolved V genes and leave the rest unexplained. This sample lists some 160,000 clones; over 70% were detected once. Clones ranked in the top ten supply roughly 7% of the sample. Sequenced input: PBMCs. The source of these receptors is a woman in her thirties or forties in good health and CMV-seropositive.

For the CDR3, the DNA is TGCGCCAGCAGCCGAGGGACAGGGTTTAACCAAGAGACCCAGTACTTC. The encoded protein is CASSRGTGFNQETQYF. The genes are TRBV5-1 and TRBJ2-5, with 9 bases fitting TRBD1. CDR1 SGHRS and CDR2 YFSETQ come from the germline V gene. The ends lost 4 bases at V and 0 bases at J; junction bases unmatched: 7. The CDR3 is made up of 16 amino acids. The full variable domain, its missing parts supplied by reference TRBV5-1 and TRBJ2-5, is KAGVTQTPRYLIKTRGQQVTLSCSPISGHRSVSWYQQTPGQGLQFLFEYFSETQRNKGNFPGRFSGRQFSNSRSEMNVSTLELGDSALYLCASSRGTGFNQETQYFGPGTRLLVL.

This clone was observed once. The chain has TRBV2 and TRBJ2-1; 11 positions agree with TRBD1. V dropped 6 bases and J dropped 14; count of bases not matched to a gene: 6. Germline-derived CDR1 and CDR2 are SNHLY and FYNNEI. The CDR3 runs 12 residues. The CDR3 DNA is TGTGCCAGCAGCGATCTGGGACAGGGGGAGTTCTTC. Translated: CASSDLGQGEFF.

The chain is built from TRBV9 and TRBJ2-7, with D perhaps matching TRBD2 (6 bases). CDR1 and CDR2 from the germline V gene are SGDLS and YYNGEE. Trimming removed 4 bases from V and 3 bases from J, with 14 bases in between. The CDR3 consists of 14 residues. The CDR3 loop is CASSPSGLDYEQYF. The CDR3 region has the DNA TGTGCCAGCAGCCCGTCGGGACTGGACTACGAGCAGTACTTC.

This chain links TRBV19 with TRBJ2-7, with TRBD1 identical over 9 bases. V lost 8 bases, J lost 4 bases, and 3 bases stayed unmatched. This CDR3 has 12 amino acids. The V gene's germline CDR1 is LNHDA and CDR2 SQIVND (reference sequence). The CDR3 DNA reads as TGTGCCAGTGGGACAGGGTTTTACGAGCAGTACTTC. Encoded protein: CASGTGFYEQYF.

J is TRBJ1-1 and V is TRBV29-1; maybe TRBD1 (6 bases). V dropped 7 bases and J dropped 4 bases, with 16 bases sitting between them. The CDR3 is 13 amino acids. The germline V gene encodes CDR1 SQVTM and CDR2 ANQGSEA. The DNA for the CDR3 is TGCAGCGGGGGACAAGGGGCGGGCACTGAAGCTTTCTTT. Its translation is CSGGQGAGTEAFF.

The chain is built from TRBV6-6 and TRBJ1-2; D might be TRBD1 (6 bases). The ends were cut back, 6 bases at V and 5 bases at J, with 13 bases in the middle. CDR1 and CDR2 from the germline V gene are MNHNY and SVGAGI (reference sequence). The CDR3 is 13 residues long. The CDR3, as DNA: TGTGCCAGCAGACTGCAGGGGCTATATGGCTACACCTTC. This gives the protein CASRLQGLYGYTF.

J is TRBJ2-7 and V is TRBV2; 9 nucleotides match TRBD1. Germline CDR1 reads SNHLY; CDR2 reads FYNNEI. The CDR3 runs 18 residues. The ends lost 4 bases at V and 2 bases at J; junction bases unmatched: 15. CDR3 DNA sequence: TGTGCCAGCAGTGTCCACCGGTGGGACAGGGCCTCAACCTACGAGCAGTACTTC. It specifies CASSVHRWDRASTYEQYF.

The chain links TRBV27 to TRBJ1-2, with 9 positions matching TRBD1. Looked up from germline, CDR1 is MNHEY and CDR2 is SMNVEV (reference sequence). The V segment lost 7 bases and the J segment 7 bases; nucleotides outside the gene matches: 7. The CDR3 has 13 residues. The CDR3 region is CASTTRDRAGYTF. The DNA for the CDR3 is TGTGCCAGCACCACCCGGGACAGGGCTGGCTACACCTTC.

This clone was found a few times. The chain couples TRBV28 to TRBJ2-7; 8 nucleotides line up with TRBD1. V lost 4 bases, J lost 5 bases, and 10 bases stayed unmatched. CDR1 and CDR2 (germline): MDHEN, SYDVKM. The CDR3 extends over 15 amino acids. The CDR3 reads CASSSGQGPRDEQYF. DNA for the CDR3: TGTGCCAGCAGTTCCGGACAGGGCCCGAGGGACGAGCAGTACTTC.

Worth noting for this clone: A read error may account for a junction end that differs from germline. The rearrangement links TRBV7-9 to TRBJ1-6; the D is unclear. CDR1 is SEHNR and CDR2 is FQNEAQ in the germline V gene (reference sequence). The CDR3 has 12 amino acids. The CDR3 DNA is TGTTCCAGCAGCTTTCGGGATTCACCCCTCCACTTT. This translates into CSSSFRDSPLHF.

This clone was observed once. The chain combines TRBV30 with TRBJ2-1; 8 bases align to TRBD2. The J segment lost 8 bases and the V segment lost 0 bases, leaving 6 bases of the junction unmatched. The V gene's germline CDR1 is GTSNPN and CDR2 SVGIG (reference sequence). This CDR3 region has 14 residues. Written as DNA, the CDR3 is TGTGCCTGGAGTGTACCCGGACTAGCCGATGAGCAGTTCTTC. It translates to CAWSVPGLADEQFF.

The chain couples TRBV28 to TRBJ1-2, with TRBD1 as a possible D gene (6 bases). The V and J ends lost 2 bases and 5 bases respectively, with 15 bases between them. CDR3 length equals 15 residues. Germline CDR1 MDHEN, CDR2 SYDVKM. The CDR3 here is CASSLGGALMYGYTF. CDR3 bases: TGTGCCAGCAGTTTAGGGGGGGCACTAATGTATGGCTACACCTTC.

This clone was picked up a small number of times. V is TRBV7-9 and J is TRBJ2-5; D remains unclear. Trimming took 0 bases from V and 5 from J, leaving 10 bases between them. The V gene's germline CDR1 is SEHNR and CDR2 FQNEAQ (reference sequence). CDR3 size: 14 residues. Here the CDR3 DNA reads TGTGCCAGCAGCTTAGCGGGCACCCCGGAGACCCAGTACTTC. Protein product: CASSLAGTPETQYF.

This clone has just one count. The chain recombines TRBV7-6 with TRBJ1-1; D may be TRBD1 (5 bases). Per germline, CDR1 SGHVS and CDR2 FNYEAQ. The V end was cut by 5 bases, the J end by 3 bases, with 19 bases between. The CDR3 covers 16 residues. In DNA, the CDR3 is TGTGCCAGCAGCCCTAGGTCCGGGGGGATGGACACTGAAGCTTTCTTT. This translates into CASSPRSGGMDTEAFF.

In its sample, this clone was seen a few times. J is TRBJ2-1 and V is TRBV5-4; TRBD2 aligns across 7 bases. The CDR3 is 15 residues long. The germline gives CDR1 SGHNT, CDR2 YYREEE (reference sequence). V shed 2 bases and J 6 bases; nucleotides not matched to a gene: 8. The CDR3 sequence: CASSFDVGGINEQFF. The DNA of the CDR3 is TGTGCCAGCAGCTTTGATGTGGGGGGGATCAATGAGCAGTTCTTC.

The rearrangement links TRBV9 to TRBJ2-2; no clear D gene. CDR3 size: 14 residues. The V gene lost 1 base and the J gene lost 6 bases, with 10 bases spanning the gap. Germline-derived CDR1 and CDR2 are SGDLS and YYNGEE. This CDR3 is CASSVKASAGELFF. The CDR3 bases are TGTGCCAGCAGCGTAAAAGCTTCCGCCGGGGAGCTGTTTTTT.

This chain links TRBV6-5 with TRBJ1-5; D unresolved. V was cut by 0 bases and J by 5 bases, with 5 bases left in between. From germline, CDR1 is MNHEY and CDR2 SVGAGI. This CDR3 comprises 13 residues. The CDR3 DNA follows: TGTGCCAGCAGTTACTCGCTAGATCAGCCCCAGCATTTT. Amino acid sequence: CASSYSLDQPQHF.

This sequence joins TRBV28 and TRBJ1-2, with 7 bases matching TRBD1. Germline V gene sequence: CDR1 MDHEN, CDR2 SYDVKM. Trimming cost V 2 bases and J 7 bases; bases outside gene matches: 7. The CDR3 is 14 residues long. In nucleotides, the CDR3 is TGTGCCAGCAGTTTAATTCGACAGGGCTCTGGCTACACCTTC. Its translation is CASSLIRQGSGYTF.